This T cell receptor (beta chain) was obtained from a study of blood T cells in healthy people across ages. The study, taken as a whole, reports: Estimated diversity, derived from one million T cells, was regarded as an underestimate.

Extractions gave at least 5 micrograms of total RNA per sample. Comments on this clonotype: The target antigen is unknown.

A second about 6 to 12 cycle PCR used barcoded and J-beta primers. Each TCR beta cDNA got a 12-nucleotide random molecular identifier. In TCRdb, the 5' RACE reads were re-called with MiXCR into one record per CDR3 protein. The sample lists over 1,200,000 distinct CDR3 sequences, around 59% occurring once. The V gene's germline CDR1 is SNHLY and CDR2 FYNNEI. This CDR3 contains 15 residues. V shed 7 bases and J shed 2 bases, with 17 bases lying between them. V and J are TRBV2 and TRBJ1-1, with D maybe TRBD1 (6 bases). This clonotype was obtained from a man between 18 and 29 years old in good health. The sequenced sample was blood. CDR3 nucleotides: TGTGCCAGCACACCCACAGGGTCCGGAAACACTGAAGCTTTCTTT. Amino acid sequence: CASTPTGSGNTEAFF.